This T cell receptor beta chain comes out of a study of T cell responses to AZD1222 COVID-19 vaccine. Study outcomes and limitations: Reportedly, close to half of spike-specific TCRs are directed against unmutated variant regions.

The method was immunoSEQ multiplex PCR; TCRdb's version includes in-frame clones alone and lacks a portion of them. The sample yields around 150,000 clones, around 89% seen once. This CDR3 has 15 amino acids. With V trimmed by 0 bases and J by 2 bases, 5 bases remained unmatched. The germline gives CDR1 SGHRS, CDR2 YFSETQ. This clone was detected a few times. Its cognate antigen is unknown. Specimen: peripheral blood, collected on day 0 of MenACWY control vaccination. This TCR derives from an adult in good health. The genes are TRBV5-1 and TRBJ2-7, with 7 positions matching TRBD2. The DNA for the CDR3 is TGCGCCAGCAGCTTGGGGCCGGGAGGAACCTACGAGCAGTACTTC. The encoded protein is CASSLGPGGTYEQYF.